This TCR beta chain appears in the sequencing data of a study of shared clonotypes between healthy human individuals. Study findings and constraints: Naive subsets usually exceeded memory subsets in estimated richness.

The sample holds one count of this clone. Its antigen remains unidentified. Nashville, Tennessee was home to all donors, who were Caucasian adults. Germline values: CDR1 MNHEY, CDR2 SVGAGI. Trimming left V 0 bases short and J 0 bases short, with 9 bases between. There are 16 residues in the CDR3. Some clones are missing from TCRdb's copy, which holds only in-frame ones; the method was immunoSEQ multiplex PCR. The table shows about 600,000 clones, with about 96% occurring only once. The receptor was derived from a woman in her thirties in good health. The V gene is TRBV6-5, the J gene TRBJ1-3; the D is unclear. Sample: naive CD4+ T cells sorted from blood. Subset reported: CD45RA+ positively selected. DNA of the CDR3: TGTGCCAGCAGTTACTCGCCAGGCCCCTCTGGAAACACCATATATTTT. Amino acids: CASSYSPGPSGNTIYF.